The 23 T cell receptor beta chains in this list originate from one sample, sequenced in a study of cytomegalovirus exposure and HLA in healthy donors. PCR primers comprised 60 Vbeta and 13 Jbeta primers. The protocol was immunoSEQ multiplex PCR, while the TCRdb copy is restricted to in-frame clones and leaves out a portion. The data show 180,000 or so clones, less than 90% seen once. Source material: PBMCs. The receptors come from a girl between 10 and 17 years old in good health and CMV-seropositive.

CDR3 sequence (DNA): TGTGCCAGCAGTGAATCAACTAGCGGGAGTTTAGATGAGCAGTTCTTC. Translating gives CASSESTSGSLDEQFF. V gene TRBV25-1 combines with J gene TRBJ2-1; 11 bases are shared with TRBD2. The germline V gene has CDR1 MGHDK and CDR2 SYGVNS. V lost 1 base to trimming and J lost 8 bases; unmatched junction nucleotides: 7. CDR3 length equals 16 residues.

The chain links TRBV6-5 to TRBJ2-3, with D possibly TRBD1 on 6 matching bases. The CDR3 covers 14 residues. V gave up 4 bases and J gave up 7 bases, with 15 bases separating them. Germline CDR1 and CDR2: MNHEY and SVGAGI. This CDR3 reads CASSSHRVGNTQYF. The CDR3 DNA reads as TGTGCCAGCAGTTCCCACAGGGTAGGAAATACGCAGTATTTT.

The chain recombines TRBV2 with TRBJ1-1, with D possibly being TRBD1 (5 bases). Trimming cost V 9 bases and J 0 bases, with 11 bases left between them. The CDR3 contains 13 residues. Germline V CDR1 and CDR2: SNHLY, FYNNEI. DNA of the CDR3: TGTGCCAGTCAAGGACACATGAACACTGAAGCTTTCTTT. Translated: CASQGHMNTEAFF.

The chain has TRBV7-9 and TRBJ2-3, with 7 bases identical to TRBD1. Trimming removed 5 bases from V and 3 bases from J; junction bases left unmatched: 5. Per the germline V gene, CDR1 is SEHNR and CDR2 is FQNEAQ (reference sequence). CDR3 length equals 14 residues. CDR3 nucleotide sequence: TGTGCCAGCAGCGTCCGGGACAGAACAGATACGCAGTATTTT. Translated: CASSVRDRTDTQYF.

CDR3 loop: CATAVLASSNQPQHF. The CDR3, as DNA: TGTGCCACCGCAGTGCTGGCAAGTAGCAATCAGCCCCAGCATTTT. The chain has TRBV6-5 and TRBJ1-5; D is ambiguous. This CDR3 region has 15 residues. CDR1 and CDR2 (germline): MNHEY, SVGAGI. Trimming left V 10 bases short and J 0 bases short, with 16 bases between.

The rearrangement uses TRBV27 and TRBJ1-2; tentative D call: TRBD1 (5 bases). Germline V gene data show CDR1 as MNHEY and CDR2 as SMNVEV (reference sequence). This CDR3 has 14 amino acids. V was trimmed by 8 bases and J by 8 bases, leaving 21 bases between them. The CDR3 sequence: CASGRDGLWGGYTF. The CDR3 bases are TGTGCCAGCGGGAGGGACGGCCTTTGGGGAGGCTACACCTTC.

The chain links TRBV5-8 to TRBJ2-1, with TRBD2 matching 9 bases. The length of the CDR3 is 16 residues. V gave up 2 bases and J gave up 5 bases; unmatched junction bases: 8. CDR1 is SGHTS, CDR2 YDEGEE, per germline. As DNA, the CDR3 is TGTGCCAGCAGCTTTACTTGGACTAGCGAAGACAATGAGCAGTTCTTC. Amino acid sequence: CASSFTWTSEDNEQFF.

V usage is TRBV6-5 and J usage is TRBJ1-5; 9 bases line up with TRBD1. The CDR3 spans 15 residues. CDR1 is MNHEY, CDR2 SVGAGI, per germline. The trim removed 0 bases at V and 4 bases at J, leaving 1 base unmatched. In DNA, the CDR3 is TGTGCCAGCAGTTACTCAGGACAGGGGAATCAGCCCCAGCATTTT. It translates to CASSYSGQGNQPQHF.

V gene TRBV18 combines with J gene TRBJ2-1; D remains ambiguous. The CDR3 length is 12 residues. The V end lost 2 bases, the J end lost 6 bases, and 5 bases lay between the germline ends. The V gene's germline CDR1 is KGHSH and CDR2 LQKENI. The chain's CDR3 is CASSPSLNEQFF. The CDR3 DNA follows: TGTGCCAGCTCACCATCTCTCAATGAGCAGTTCTTC.

This rearrangement joins TRBV29-1 to TRBJ2-5; 8 nucleotides match TRBD2. Germline lookup yields CDR1 SQVTM and CDR2 ANQGSEA. Trimming took 6 bases from V and 3 from J; bases not matched to a gene: 15. The CDR3 has 16 residues. CDR3 amino acids: CSVTDLGGRFEETQYF. The CDR3 DNA follows: TGCAGCGTGACCGATTTGGGCGGGAGGTTTGAAGAGACCCAGTACTTC. Full variable domain (missing parts from reference TRBV29-1 and TRBJ2-5): SAVISQKPSRDICQRGTSLTIQCQVDSQVTMMFWYRQQPGQSLTLIATANQGSEATYESGFVIDKFPISRPNLTFSTLTVSNMSPEDSSIYLCSVTDLGGRFEETQYFGPGTRLLVL.

This chain links TRBV14 with TRBJ2-5; 7 positions match TRBD2. The CDR3 has 16 residues. Per the germline V gene, CDR1 is SGHDN and CDR2 is FVKESK. With 4 bases clipped from V and 5 bases from J, the junction kept 13 bases outside the gene matches. CDR3 amino acids: CASSPIGLVAGETQYF. In DNA form, the CDR3 reads TGTGCCAGCAGCCCCATCGGACTAGTGGCGGGTGAGACCCAGTACTTC.

The chain joins TRBV30 to TRBJ2-7; tentatively, D is TRBD1 (5 bases). This CDR3 comprises 13 residues. Per the germline V gene, CDR1 is GTSNPN and CDR2 is SVGIG (reference sequence). V was cut by 2 bases and J by 3 bases, with 11 bases left in between. The CDR3 region has the DNA TGTGCCTGGAGTTTCGGACAAGTCTACGAGCAGTACTTC. Protein product: CAWSFGQVYEQYF.

A few counts support this clone. The chain uses TRBV2 and TRBJ2-5; the D gene is possibly TRBD2 (6 bases). Between the trimmed V and J ends, which lost 3 bases and 5 bases, there was a span of 16 bases. Germline CDR1 and CDR2: SNHLY and FYNNEI. The CDR3 length is 15 residues. DNA of the CDR3: TGTGCCAGCAGTGAGGGGACGGCTCGGGGGGAGACCCAGTACTTC. Protein: CASSEGTARGETQYF.

J is TRBJ2-7 and V is TRBV7-9; D is perhaps TRBD2 (5 bases). This CDR3 region has 16 residues. Germline values: CDR1 SEHNR, CDR2 FQNEAQ (reference sequence). The ends were cut back, 5 bases at V and 2 bases at J, with 19 bases in the middle. The CDR3 sequence is CASSLGRTSEAYEQYF. The CDR3 nucleotides are TGTGCCAGCAGCCTGGGCCGTACTAGTGAGGCCTACGAGCAGTACTTC.

The chain links TRBV6-1 to TRBJ2-7, with D uncertain. The germline V gene has CDR1 MNHNS and CDR2 SASEGT. This CDR3 contains 13 residues. The germline V and J ends were trimmed by 8 bases and 1 base, with 12 bases remaining between them. The CDR3 sequence: CASLPGLSYEQYF. In DNA form, the CDR3 reads TGTGCCAGCCTCCCGGGTCTTTCCTACGAGCAGTACTTC.

DNA for the CDR3: TGCGCCAGCAGCTTCCCGGGAGAGTCCTACAATGAGCAGTTCTTC. Protein sequence: CASSFPGESYNEQFF. The chain combines TRBV5-1 with TRBJ2-1; possible D gene TRBD2, 6 bases. Germline V CDR1 and CDR2: SGHRS, YFSETQ. V lost 2 bases and J lost 1, with 10 bases in between. CDR3 length: 15 amino acids.

This chain connects TRBV6-6 to TRBJ2-3; weak D call: TRBD2 (5 bases). The CDR3 totals 13 residues. Germline V lookup: CDR1 MNHNY, CDR2 SVGAGI (reference sequence). Trimming took 4 bases from V and 9 from J, leaving 14 bases between them. The CDR3 here is CASSSPRRGTQYF. The CDR3 DNA sequence: TGTGCCAGCAGTTCCCCTCGACGGGGAACGCAGTATTTT.

The rearrangement links TRBV7-9 to TRBJ1-5, with D uncertain. This CDR3 is 18 amino acids long. Germline V gene sequence: CDR1 SEHNR, CDR2 FQNEAQ (reference sequence). Trimming removed 1 base at V and 0 bases at J, with 16 bases between. Written as DNA, the CDR3 is TGTGCCAGCAGCTTAGTTTACAGAAGGACTTATAGCAATCAGCCCCAGCATTTT. It translates to CASSLVYRRTYSNQPQHF.

This clone was counted a single time. The chain joins TRBV5-1 to TRBJ2-2, with D possibly matching TRBD1 (5 bases). Germline V lookup: CDR1 SGHRS, CDR2 YFSETQ. The V end lost 6 bases, the J end lost 2 bases, and 14 bases lay between the germline ends. CDR3 size: 15 residues. The CDR3 is CASTPDSPNTGELFF. The DNA for the CDR3 is TGCGCCAGCACTCCCGACAGCCCTAACACCGGGGAGCTGTTTTTT.

The V and J genes are TRBV29-1 and TRBJ2-5; 7 nucleotides align to TRBD2. CDR1 is SQVTM, CDR2 ANQGSEA, per germline. The CDR3 sequence is 12 residues long. The CDR3 sequence is CSDGGSGETQYF. The CDR3 DNA reads as TGCAGTGACGGGGGGTCGGGGGAGACCCAGTACTTC.

This chain uses TRBV6-1 with TRBJ2-3; tentatively, D is TRBD2 (5 bases). This CDR3 contains 15 residues. V was clipped by 2 bases and J by 0 bases, with 9 bases between them. CDR1 is MNHNS and CDR2 is SASEGT in the germline V gene. CDR3: CASSEWRSSTDTQYF. The CDR3 coding sequence is TGTGCCAGCAGTGAATGGAGGAGCAGCACAGATACGCAGTATTTT.

This clone showed up just once. V usage is TRBV15 and J usage is TRBJ1-2, with TRBD1 matching 10 bases. The CDR3 extends over 14 amino acids. With V trimmed by 5 bases and J by 3 bases, 3 bases remained unmatched. CDR1 and CDR2 (germline): LNHNV, YYDKDF (reference sequence). This CDR3 reads CATSWTGGDYGYTF. The DNA of the CDR3 is TGTGCCACCAGCTGGACAGGGGGTGACTATGGCTACACCTTC.

V and J are TRBV4-2 and TRBJ2-6; tentatively, D is TRBD1 (5 bases). Trimming took 0 bases from V and 0 from J, leaving 6 bases between them. The CDR3 extends over 16 amino acids. The germline V gene encodes CDR1 LGHNA and CDR2 YNFKEQ. The CDR3 loop is CASSQEQDSGANVLTF. CDR3 nucleotides: TGTGCCAGCAGCCAAGAACAGGACTCTGGGGCCAACGTCCTGACTTTC.